The 21 T cell receptor beta chains presented below share a single source sample, sequenced in a study of blood T cell repertoires in COVID-19. The protocol was immunoSEQ multiplex PCR, while the TCRdb copy is restricted to in-frame clones and leaves out a portion. The table includes under 300,000 clones, roughly 80% detected once. Sequenced material: peripheral blood. Every receptor here comes from a woman aged 50 to 60 who had recovered from COVID-19.

The rearrangement links TRBV7-3 to TRBJ1-2, with TRBD1 identical over 7 bases. This CDR3 comprises 14 residues. Germline assignment: CDR1 SGHTA and CDR2 FQGTGA. The J segment lost 8 bases and the V segment lost 0 bases, leaving 6 bases of the junction unmatched. The CDR3 sequence: CASSLTGQGEGYTF. In DNA form, the CDR3 reads TGTGCCAGCAGCTTAACGGGGCAGGGGGAAGGCTACACCTTC.

The J gene is TRBJ1-1, the V gene TRBV9, with TRBD1 matching 10 bases. After removal of 3 bases from V and 0 bases from J, the junction contained 8 bases not matched to a gene. The CDR3 runs 17 residues. Germline V CDR1 and CDR2: SGDLS, YYNGEE. CDR3 loop: CASSAPDRGYVNTEAFF. CDR3 in DNA: TGTGCCAGCAGCGCCCCGGACAGGGGGTACGTGAACACTGAAGCTTTCTTT.

The chain joins TRBV4-3 to TRBJ1-6; no firm D call. V shed 0 bases and J shed 0 bases, with 6 bases lying between them. CDR1 is LGHNA, CDR2 YSLEER, per germline. The CDR3 has 16 amino acids. The CDR3 here is CASSQDRSSYNSPLHF. The CDR3 coding sequence is TGCGCCAGCAGCCAAGACAGGTCCTCCTATAATTCACCCCTCCACTTT.

This chain links TRBV21-1 with TRBJ2-1; the table's D call, TRBD2, was not checked against the DNA. TRBV21-1 is reported as a pseudogene. This CDR3 is 15 amino acids long. This CDR3 reads CASKAAGGRVNEQFF. For the CDR3, the DNA is TGTGCCAGCAAGGCAGCGGGCGGGAGGGTCAATGAGCAGTTCTTC.

V gene TRBV9 combines with J gene TRBJ1-6; D perhaps matches TRBD1 (5 bases). The CDR3 is 12 residues long. Germline V gene data show CDR1 as SGDLS and CDR2 as YYNGEE. Trimming shortened V by 2 bases and J by 10 bases, and 7 bases separated the two germline ends. The CDR3 DNA reads TGTGCCAGCAGCGTCGGGGGATCACCCCTCCACTTT. Its protein is CASSVGGSPLHF.

The CDR3 reads CASSLEGGASAEQYF. In DNA, the CDR3 is TGTGCCAGCAGCTTAGAAGGGGGGGCCTCAGCCGAGCAGTACTTC. V is TRBV11-2 and J is TRBJ2-7; maybe TRBD2 (7 bases). CDR1 is SGHAT, CDR2 FQNNGV, per germline. V lost 0 bases, J lost 6 bases, and 15 bases lay in between. This CDR3 region has 15 residues.

The chain recombines TRBV24-1 with TRBJ2-2, with TRBD1 identical over 10 bases. This CDR3 comprises 15 residues. The V and J ends lost 4 bases and 6 bases, in that order; junction bases with no gene match: 4. Germline CDR1 is KGHDR and CDR2 is SFDVKD. CDR3 sequence (DNA): TGTGCCACCAGTGACCCCGGGACAGGGGCCGGGGAGCTGTTTTTT. Its protein is CATSDPGTGAGELFF.

The gene calls are TRBV2 and TRBJ1-1; perhaps TRBD1 as D (6 bases). Germline loops: CDR1 SNHLY, CDR2 FYNNEI. Trimming shortened V by 3 bases and J by 5 bases, and 10 bases separated the two germline ends. The length of the CDR3 is 13 residues. This CDR3 is CASSERGRTEAFF. The DNA of the CDR3 is TGTGCCAGCAGTGAGAGGGGGAGAACTGAAGCTTTCTTT.

The V and J genes are TRBV5-1 and TRBJ2-7, with 7 bases fitting TRBD1. The CDR3 length is 14 residues. Germline lookup yields CDR1 SGHRS and CDR2 YFSETQ. Trimming removed 4 bases from V and 5 bases from J; junction bases left unmatched: 9. This CDR3 reads CASSQQGMANEQYF. The CDR3 coding sequence is TGCGCCAGCAGCCAACAGGGGATGGCCAACGAGCAGTACTTC. The full variable domain, rest sourced from reference TRBV5-1 and TRBJ2-7, is KAGVTQTPRYLIKTRGQQVTLSCSPISGHRSVSWYQQTPGQGLQFLFEYFSETQRNKGNFPGRFSGRQFSNSRSEMNVSTLELGDSALYLCASSQQGMANEQYFGPGTRLTVT.

V is TRBV30 and J is TRBJ2-7; TRBD1 matches 7 bases. The germline CDR1 and CDR2 sequences are GTSNPN and SVGIG (reference sequence). CDR3 length: 13 amino acids. V shed 5 bases and J 3 bases; nucleotides not matched to a gene: 7. The CDR3 bases are TGTGCCTGGGTTTCGGGACAGTACTACGAGCAGTACTTC. Its translation is CAWVSGQYYEQYF.

The chain is built from TRBV19 and TRBJ1-1; D ambiguous. The CDR3 sequence is 13 residues long. V was pared by 5 bases and J by 1 base, with 8 bases between. The germline CDR1 and CDR2 sequences are LNHDA and SQIVND (reference sequence). The CDR3 DNA reads TGTGCCAGTAGTCTAAGTACGAACACTGAAGCTTTCTTT. Its translation is CASSLSTNTEAFF.

This clone was detected only once. This same CDR3 is encoded by further DNA sequences in the sample. The genes are TRBV6-1 and TRBJ1-5; no reliable D call. CDR3 length: 14 residues. Trimming cost V 0 bases and J 0 bases, with 3 bases left between them. Per germline, CDR1 MNHNS and CDR2 SASEGT. The CDR3 region has the DNA TGTGCCAGCAGTGAAGCATATAGCAATCAGCCCCAGCATTTT. Translation: CASSEAYSNQPQHF.

The rearrangement joins TRBV27 to TRBJ1-2; D gene unclear. Germline V gene lookup returns CDR1 MNHEY and CDR2 SMNVEV (reference sequence). This CDR3 comprises 14 residues. Trimming removed 6 bases from V and 2 bases from J, with 13 bases in between. CDR3 loop: CASRSPTGNYGYTF. The CDR3 DNA reads TGTGCCAGCAGATCCCCGACGGGAAACTATGGCTACACCTTC.

CDR3 protein: CASSLKDSHEAFF. The CDR3 nucleotides read TGTGCCAGCAGCCTCAAAGACAGCCATGAAGCTTTCTTT. This chain connects TRBV5-4 to TRBJ1-1; D is possibly TRBD1 (5 bases). Looked up from germline, CDR1 is SGHNT and CDR2 is YYREEE (reference sequence). CDR3 size: 13 residues. V gave up 4 bases and J gave up 7 bases, with 14 bases separating them.

This chain uses TRBV2 with TRBJ2-3; D possibly corresponds to TRBD2 (6 bases). V was trimmed by 10 bases and J by 4 bases, leaving 21 bases between them. From germline, CDR1 is SNHLY and CDR2 FYNNEI. This CDR3 has 15 amino acids. For the CDR3, the DNA is TGTGCCACCACCCAGTTGGGGGGTTCTTCAGATACGCAGTATTTT. Encoded protein: CATTQLGGSSDTQYF.

The chain carries TRBV24-1 and TRBJ2-3; a weak D match, TRBD1 (8 bases). With 10 bases removed from V and 5 bases from J, the gap between germline ends came to 15 bases. The CDR3 covers 13 residues. Germline CDR1 KGHDR, CDR2 SFDVKD. CDR3 sequence: CATGTGGGDTQYF. CDR3 nucleotide sequence: TGTGCCACTGGGACAGGCGGGGGAGATACGCAGTATTTT.

The chain is built from TRBV12-5 and TRBJ1-1; D is possibly TRBD1 (5 bases). V lost 5 bases and J 0 bases, leaving 10 bases between the germline ends. This CDR3 is 14 amino acids long. Germline V CDR1 and CDR2: LGHNT, FRNRAP. The CDR3 region is CASGQGNMNTEAFF. The CDR3 nucleotides read TGTGCTAGTGGTCAGGGTAACATGAACACTGAAGCTTTCTTT.

V and J are TRBV5-8 and TRBJ1-6, with D perhaps TRBD1 (5 bases). CDR3 length: 12 amino acids. Germline lookup yields CDR1 SGHTS and CDR2 YDEGEE. Trimming stripped 7 bases from V and 6 bases from J, with 8 bases between. The CDR3 region has the DNA TGTGCCAGCTCAGGGCGTAATTCACCCCTCCACTTT. Protein product: CASSGRNSPLHF.

The chain employs TRBV20-1 and TRBJ2-1; a weak D match, TRBD2 (5 bases). Between the trimmed V and J ends, which lost 3 bases and 15 bases, there was a span of 15 bases. CDR1 is DFQATT and CDR2 is SNEGSKA in the germline V gene (reference sequence). The CDR3 runs to 11 residues. CDR3 DNA: TGCAGTGCTAGTTGGGAGTGGGAATCGTTCTTC. This codes for CSASWEWESFF.

This sequence joins TRBV3-1 (or the pseudogene TRBV3-2) and TRBJ2-7; 10 bases are a match to TRBD1. This CDR3 comprises 14 residues. CDR1 and CDR2 from the germline V gene are LGHDT and YNNKEL (reference sequence). The V segment lost 4 bases and the J segment 7 bases; nucleotides outside the gene matches: 7. DNA of the CDR3: TGTGCCAGCAGCCCCGGGACAGGGGTAGAAGAGCAGTACTTC. Translating gives CASSPGTGVEEQYF.

The gene calls are TRBV9 and TRBJ2-3; 9 positions agree with TRBD2. From germline, CDR1 is SGDLS and CDR2 YYNGEE. V lost 0 bases to trimming and J lost 3 bases; unmatched junction nucleotides: 8. CDR3 length equals 17 residues. CDR3 nucleotides: TGTGCCAGCAGCGTAGAGGGCGCCAGCGGGGGGACAGATACGCAGTATTTT. Residues: CASSVEGASGGTDTQYF.